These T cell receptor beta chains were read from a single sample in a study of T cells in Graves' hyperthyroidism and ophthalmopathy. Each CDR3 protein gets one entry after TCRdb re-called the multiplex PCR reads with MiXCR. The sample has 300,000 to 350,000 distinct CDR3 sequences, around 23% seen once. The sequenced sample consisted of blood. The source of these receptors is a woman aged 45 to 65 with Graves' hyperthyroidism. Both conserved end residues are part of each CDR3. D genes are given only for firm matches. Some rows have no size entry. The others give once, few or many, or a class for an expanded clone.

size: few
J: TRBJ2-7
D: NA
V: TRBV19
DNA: TGTGCCAGTAGCCAACTAGCAGGGTACGAGCAGTACTTC
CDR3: CASSQLAGYEQYF

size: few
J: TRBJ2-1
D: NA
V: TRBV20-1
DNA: TGCAGTGCATCAAGCAACAGCAATGAGCAGTTCTTC
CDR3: CSASSNSNEQFF

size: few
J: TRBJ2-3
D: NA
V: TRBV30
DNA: TGTGCCTGGAGTGGTAACAGGGGCACAGATACGCAGTATTTT
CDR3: CAWSGNRGTDTQYF

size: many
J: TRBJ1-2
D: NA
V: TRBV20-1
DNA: TGCAGTGCTACAGACAGGAACTATGGCTACACCTTC
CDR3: CSATDRNYGYTF

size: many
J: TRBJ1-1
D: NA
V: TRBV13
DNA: TGTGCCAGCAGCTCCGAAGACAGATTAAACACTGAAGCTTTCTTT
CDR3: CASSSEDRLNTEAFF

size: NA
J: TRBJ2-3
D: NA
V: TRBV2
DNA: TGTGCCAGCGGCTGGGGCGTAAATACGCAGTATTTT
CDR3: CASGWGVNTQYF

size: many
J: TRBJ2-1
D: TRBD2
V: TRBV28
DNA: TGTGCCAGCAGTTTGACTAGCGGGAGTGATGAGCAGTTCTTC
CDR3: CASSLTSGSDEQFF

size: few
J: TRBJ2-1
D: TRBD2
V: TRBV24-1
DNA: TGTGCCACCAGTGATGCGGGACTAGCGGGAAGGGAGCAGTTCTTC
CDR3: CATSDAGLAGREQFF

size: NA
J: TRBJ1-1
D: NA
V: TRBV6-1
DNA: TGTGCCAGCAGTGAAGCTTTGGGGGGTGAAGCTTTCTTT
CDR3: CASSEALGGEAFF

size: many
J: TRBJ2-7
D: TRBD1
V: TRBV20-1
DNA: TGCAGTGCTAGACGGGACAGGGCGTGGGAGCAGTACTTC
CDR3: CSARRDRAWEQYF

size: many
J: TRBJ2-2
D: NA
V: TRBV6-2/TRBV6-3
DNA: TGTGCCAGCAGTTCAATCTCGGTGGCCGGGGAGCTGTTTTTT
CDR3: CASSSISVAGELFF

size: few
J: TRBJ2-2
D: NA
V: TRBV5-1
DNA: TGCGCCACCAGTTTCGGGAACACGAACACCGGGGAGCTGTTTTTT
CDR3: CATSFGNTNTGELFF

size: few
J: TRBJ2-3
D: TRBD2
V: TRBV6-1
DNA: TGTGCCAGCAGAGTTAAGACTAGCGGGGGGCTCACAGATACGCAGTATTTT
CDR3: CASRVKTSGGLTDTQYF

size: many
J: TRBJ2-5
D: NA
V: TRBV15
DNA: TGTGCCACCAGCAGAGATTGGGGGCGAAAAGAGACCCAGTACTTC
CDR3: CATSRDWGRKETQYF

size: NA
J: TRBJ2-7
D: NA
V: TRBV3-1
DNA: TGTGCCAGCAGCCGCGGGACAGACTACGAGCAGTACTTC
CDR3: CASSRGTDYEQYF

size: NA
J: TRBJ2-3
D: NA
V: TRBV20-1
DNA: TGCAGTGCGGGTCAACAGGACCATACGCAGTATTTT
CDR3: CSAGQQDHTQYF

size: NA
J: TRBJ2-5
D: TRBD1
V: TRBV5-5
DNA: TGTGCCAGCAGCTCCCTGACAGGGCAAGAGACCCAGTACTTC
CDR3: CASSSLTGQETQYF

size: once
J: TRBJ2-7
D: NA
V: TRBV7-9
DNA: TGTGCCAGCAGCTTAGGCCGGGCCGAGCAGTACTTC
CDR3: CASSLGRAEQYF

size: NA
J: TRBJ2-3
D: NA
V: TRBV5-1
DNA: TGCGCCAGCAGCGCGGTGGGAGGTAACACAGATACGCAGTATTTT
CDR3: CASSAVGGNTDTQYF

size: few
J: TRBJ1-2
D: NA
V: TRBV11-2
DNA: TGTGCCAGCCGGGGGGCGTATGGCTACACCTTC
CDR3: CASRGAYGYTF

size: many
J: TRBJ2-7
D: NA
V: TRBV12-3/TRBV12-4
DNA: TGTGCCAGCAGTTGGAGAGGGGCGCGCGAGCAGTACTTC
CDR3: CASSWRGAREQYF

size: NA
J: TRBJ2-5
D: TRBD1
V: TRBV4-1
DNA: TGCGCCAGCAGCCAAACCACAGGGGGGGAGACCCAGTACTTC
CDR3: CASSQTTGGETQYF

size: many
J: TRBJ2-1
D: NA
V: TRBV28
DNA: TGTGCCAGCAGTCAGGGACTTTCGGGGAATGAGCAGTTCTTC
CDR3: CASSQGLSGNEQFF

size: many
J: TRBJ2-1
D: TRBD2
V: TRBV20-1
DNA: TGCAGTGCCACTTTCGGGAGGGCCTCGGATGAGCAGTTCTTC
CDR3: CSATFGRASDEQFF

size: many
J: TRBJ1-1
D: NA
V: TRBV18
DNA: TGTGCCAGCTCACCTGGGGCAAGCTTTGAAGCTTTCTTT
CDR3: CASSPGASFEAFF

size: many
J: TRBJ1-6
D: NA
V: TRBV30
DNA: TGTGCCTGGAGTGGAAATTCACCCCTCCACTTT
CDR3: CAWSGNSPLHF

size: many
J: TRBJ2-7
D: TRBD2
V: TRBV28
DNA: TGTGCCAGCAGCTTCTTCGCGGGAGGTTCGGGGGAGCAGTACTTC
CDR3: CASSFFAGGSGEQYF

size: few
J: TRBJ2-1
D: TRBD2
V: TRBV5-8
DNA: TGTGCCAGCAGCTTGGGGGGTACCGGGACTAGCGGCAATGAGCAGTTCTTC
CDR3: CASSLGGTGTSGNEQFF

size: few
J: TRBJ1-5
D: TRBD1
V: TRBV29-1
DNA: TGCAGCGTAGGGGACAGAAAGGATCAGCCCCAGCATTTT
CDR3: CSVGDRKDQPQHF

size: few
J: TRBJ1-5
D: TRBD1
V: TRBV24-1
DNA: TGTGCCACCAGTGAGAGTTCAGGGGGCAGCAATCAGCCCCAGCATTTT
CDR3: CATSESSGGSNQPQHF

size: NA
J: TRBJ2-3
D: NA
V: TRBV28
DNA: TGTGCCAGCAGTTCCCCACCGAGTGCGGCAGATACGCAGTATTTT
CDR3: CASSSPPSAADTQYF

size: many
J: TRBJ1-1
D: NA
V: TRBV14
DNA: TGTGCCAGCAGCCAAGCACTCCTTAACACTGAAGCTTTCTTT
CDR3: CASSQALLNTEAFF

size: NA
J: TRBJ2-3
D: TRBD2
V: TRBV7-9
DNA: TGTGCCAGCAGCTTGGCTAGCGGGGGATTCGATACGCAGTATTTT
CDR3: CASSLASGGFDTQYF

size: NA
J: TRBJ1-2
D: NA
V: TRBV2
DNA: TGTGCCAGCGGCCGGCAGTCTACCTATGGCTACACCTTC
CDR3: CASGRQSTYGYTF

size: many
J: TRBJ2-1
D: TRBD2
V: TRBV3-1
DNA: TGTGCCAGCAGCCAAGATGGGCGGACTAGATCGGTGGGTGAGCAGTTCTTC
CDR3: CASSQDGRTRSVGEQFF

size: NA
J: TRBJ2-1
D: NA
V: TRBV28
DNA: TGTGCCAGCAGTTTATGGCGCAATGAGCAGTTCTTC
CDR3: CASSLWRNEQFF

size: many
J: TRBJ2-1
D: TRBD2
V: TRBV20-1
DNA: TGCAGTGCTAGAGATTCTCGGCTAGCGGGAGGGAATGAGCAGTTCTTC
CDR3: CSARDSRLAGGNEQFF

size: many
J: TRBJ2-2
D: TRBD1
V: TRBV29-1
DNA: TGCAGCGCCTCGGCGGGACAGGGCACCGGGGAGCTGTTTTTT
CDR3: CSASAGQGTGELFF

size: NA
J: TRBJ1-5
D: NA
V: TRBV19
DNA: TGTGCCAGTAGTATATCCCCGTATAGCAATCAGCCCCAGCATTTT
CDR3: CASSISPYSNQPQHF

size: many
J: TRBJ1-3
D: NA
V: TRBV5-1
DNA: TGCGCCAGCAGCTCCTCGTCACTCGACTCTGGAAACACCATATATTTT
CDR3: CASSSSSLDSGNTIYF

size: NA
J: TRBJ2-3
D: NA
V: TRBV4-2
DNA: TGTGCCAGCAGCCAAGACAGGGGCTCAGATACGCAGTATTTT
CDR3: CASSQDRGSDTQYF